This T cell receptor (beta chain) stems from a study of T-cell memory formation after mild COVID-19. CDR3 size: 15 residues. Trimming took off 2 bases at V and 1 base at J, with 11 bases between the two ends. Germline CDR1 reads MNHEY; CDR2 reads SVGAGI. TCRdb independently ran MiXCR on the 5' RACE reads; one entry per CDR3 protein. The sample has around 310,000 distinct CDR3 sequences, 15% seen once. The chain has TRBV6-5 and TRBJ1-2; D is ambiguous. This receptor was obtained from a man aged 18 to 35 who had mild COVID-19 (a few samples of this study predate the infection). Cell type and time point are not known. The sample was PBMCs or a T cell subset sorted from them (not recorded which). This CDR3 reads CASSYVAEDNYGYTF. The CDR3 bases are TGTGCCAGCAGTTACGTGGCGGAAGATAACTATGGCTACACCTTC.